This entry features one T cell receptor beta chain sequence. At least ten counts were recorded for this clonotype. The clone's antigen remains unknown. No clone much larger than this one lies a single base away; base qualities are absent. Its CDR3 holds 16 amino acids, cysteine through phenylalanine. Only the CDR3 region is kept as DNA, spanning 48 bases read in frame from base 1. The germline V gene sets CDR1 to LGHNA and CDR2 to YSLEER. V trim: 1 base; J trim: 1 base; unmatched bases: 3. This sample is drawn from a study of response to subunit inactivated influenza vaccine (dated by TCRdb to 2016 to 2019). With respect to the entire study: Deep quantitative T cell receptor repertoire profiling was used in the study to track responses to a trivalent subunit inactivated influenza vaccine. Beyond this particular receptor, the publication reports: The authors proposed that each seasonal influenza vaccination may bring in only a limited number of new T cells.

Library preparation employed RT-PCR. The listed sequencing device is Illumina HiSeq 2500. TCRdb handled the public reads itself, with Q25 trimming in fastp and clone calling in MiXCR, and kept productive beta chains. Rows matching on CDR3 protein sequence are summarized as one entry with the most common DNA and genes. Within this sample are 450,000 to 600,000 distinct CDR3 sequences, with approximately 7.8% of them counted one time only. The leading ten clones occupy around 13% of the sample. The sequence was collected from a man between 45 and 75 years old who received an inactivated influenza vaccine. Donor details come from another sample of the same person, matched by shared clones. The sample in question was PBMCs from blood, obtained less than 30 months after vaccination. This receptor chain uses TRBV4-3 and TRBJ2-7, and 11 junction bases match TRBD1. The CDR3 reads as follows: CASSQGTGGPSYEQYF. The DNA sequence is as follows: TGCGCCAGCAGCCAAGGGACAGGGGGCCCATCCTACGAGCAGTACTTC.